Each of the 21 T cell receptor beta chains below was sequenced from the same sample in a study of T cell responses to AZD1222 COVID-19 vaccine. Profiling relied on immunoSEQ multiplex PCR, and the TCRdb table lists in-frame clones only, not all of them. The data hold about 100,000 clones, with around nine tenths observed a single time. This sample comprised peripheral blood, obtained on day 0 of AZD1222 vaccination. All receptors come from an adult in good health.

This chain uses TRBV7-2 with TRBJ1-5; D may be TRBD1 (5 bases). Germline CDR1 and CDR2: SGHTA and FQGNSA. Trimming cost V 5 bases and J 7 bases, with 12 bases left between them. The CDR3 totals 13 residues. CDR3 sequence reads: CASSLMEGQPQHF. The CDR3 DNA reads TGTGCCAGCAGCCTCATGGAGGGGCAGCCCCAGCATTTT.

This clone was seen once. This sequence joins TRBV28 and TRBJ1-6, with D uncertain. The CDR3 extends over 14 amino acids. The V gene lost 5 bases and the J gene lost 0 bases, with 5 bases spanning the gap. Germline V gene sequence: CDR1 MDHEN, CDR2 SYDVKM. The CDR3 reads CASSLSSYNSPLHF. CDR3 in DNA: TGTGCCAGCAGTCTTAGCTCCTATAATTCACCCCTCCACTTT.

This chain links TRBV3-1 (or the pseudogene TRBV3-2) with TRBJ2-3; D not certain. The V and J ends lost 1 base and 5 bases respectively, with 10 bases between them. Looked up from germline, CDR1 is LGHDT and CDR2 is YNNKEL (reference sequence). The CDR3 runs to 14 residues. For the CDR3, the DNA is TGTGCCAGCAGCCAAGGCCGTCGGGTAGATACGCAGTATTTT. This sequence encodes CASSQGRRVDTQYF.

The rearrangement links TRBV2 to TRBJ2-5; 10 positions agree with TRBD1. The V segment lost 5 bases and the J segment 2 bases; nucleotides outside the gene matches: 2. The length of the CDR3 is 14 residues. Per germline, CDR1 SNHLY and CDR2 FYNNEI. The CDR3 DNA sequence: TGTGCCAGCAGTCTGGACAGGGGGCAAGAGACCCAGTACTTC. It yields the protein CASSLDRGQETQYF.

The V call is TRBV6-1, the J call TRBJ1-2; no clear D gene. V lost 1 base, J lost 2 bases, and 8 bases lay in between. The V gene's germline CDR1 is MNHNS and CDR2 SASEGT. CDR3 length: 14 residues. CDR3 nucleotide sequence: TGTGCCAGCAGTGAAGTGGCACCGAACTATGGCTACACCTTC. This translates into CASSEVAPNYGYTF.

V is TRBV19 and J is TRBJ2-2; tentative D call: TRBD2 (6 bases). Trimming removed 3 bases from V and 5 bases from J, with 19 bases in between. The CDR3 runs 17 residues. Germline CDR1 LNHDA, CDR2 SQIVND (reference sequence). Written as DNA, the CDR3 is TGTGCCAGTAGTATTTTAAGGAGCGGGTCTGCTACCGGGGAGCTGTTTTTT. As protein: CASSILRSGSATGELFF.

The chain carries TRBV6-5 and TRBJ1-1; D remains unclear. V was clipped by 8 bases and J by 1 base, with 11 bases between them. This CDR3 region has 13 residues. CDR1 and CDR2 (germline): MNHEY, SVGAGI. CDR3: CASGRGGNTEAFF. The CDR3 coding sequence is TGTGCCAGCGGTCGGGGAGGGAACACTGAAGCTTTCTTT.

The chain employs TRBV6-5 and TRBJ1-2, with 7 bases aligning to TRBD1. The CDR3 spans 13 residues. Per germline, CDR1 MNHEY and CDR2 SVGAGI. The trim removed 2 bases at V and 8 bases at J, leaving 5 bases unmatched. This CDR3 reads CASSYPGGSGYTF. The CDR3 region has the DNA TGTGCCAGCAGTTACCCAGGGGGGAGCGGCTACACCTTC.

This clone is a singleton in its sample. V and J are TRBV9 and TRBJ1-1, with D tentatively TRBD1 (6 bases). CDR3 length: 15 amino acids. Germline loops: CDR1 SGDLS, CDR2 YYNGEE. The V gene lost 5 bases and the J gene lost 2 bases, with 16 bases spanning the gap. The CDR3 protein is CASRLGAGVNTEAFF. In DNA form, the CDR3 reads TGTGCCAGCAGGCTGGGAGCAGGGGTAAACACTGAAGCTTTCTTT.

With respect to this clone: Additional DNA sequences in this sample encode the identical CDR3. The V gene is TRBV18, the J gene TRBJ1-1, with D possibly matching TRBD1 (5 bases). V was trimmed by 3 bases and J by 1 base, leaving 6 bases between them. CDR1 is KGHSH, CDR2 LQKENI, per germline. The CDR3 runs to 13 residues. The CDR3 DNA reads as TGTGCCAGCTCACCTAGGGGGAACACTGAAGCTTTCTTT. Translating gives CASSPRGNTEAFF.

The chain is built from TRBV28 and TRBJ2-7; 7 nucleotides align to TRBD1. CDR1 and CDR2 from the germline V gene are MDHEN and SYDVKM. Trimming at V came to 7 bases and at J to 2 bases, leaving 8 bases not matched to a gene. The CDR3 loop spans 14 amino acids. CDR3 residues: CASTEGARAYEQYF. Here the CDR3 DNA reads TGTGCCAGCACCGAGGGGGCGCGGGCCTACGAGCAGTACTTC.

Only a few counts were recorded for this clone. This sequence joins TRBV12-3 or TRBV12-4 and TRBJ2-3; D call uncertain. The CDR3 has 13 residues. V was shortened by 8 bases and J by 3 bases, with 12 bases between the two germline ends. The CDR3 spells CASAASATDTQYF. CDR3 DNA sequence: TGTGCCAGCGCTGCGTCAGCTACAGATACGCAGTATTTT.

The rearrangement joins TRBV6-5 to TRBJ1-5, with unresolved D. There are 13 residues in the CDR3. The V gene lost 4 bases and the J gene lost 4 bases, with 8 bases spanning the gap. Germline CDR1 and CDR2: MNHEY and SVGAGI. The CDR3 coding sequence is TGTGCCAGCAGTTCACAGCTTAATCAGCCCCAGCATTTT. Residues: CASSSQLNQPQHF.

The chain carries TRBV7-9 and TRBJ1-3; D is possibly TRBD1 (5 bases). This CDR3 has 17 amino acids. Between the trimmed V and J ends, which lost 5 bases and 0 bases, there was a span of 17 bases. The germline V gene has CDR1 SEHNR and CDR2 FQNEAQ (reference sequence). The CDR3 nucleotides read TGTGCCAGCAGCCCTACGTCTCGGGGGGTCTCTGGAAACACCATATATTTT. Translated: CASSPTSRGVSGNTIYF.

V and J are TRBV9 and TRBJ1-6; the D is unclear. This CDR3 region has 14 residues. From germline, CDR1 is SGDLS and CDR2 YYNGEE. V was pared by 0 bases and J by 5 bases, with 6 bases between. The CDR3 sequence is CASSVGQNNSPLHF. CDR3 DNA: TGTGCCAGCAGCGTAGGGCAGAATAATTCACCCCTCCACTTT.

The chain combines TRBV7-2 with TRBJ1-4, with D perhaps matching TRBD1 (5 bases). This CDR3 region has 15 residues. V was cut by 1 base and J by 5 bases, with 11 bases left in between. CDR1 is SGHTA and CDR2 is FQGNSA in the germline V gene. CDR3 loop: CASSLDQGSNEKLFF. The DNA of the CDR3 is TGTGCCAGCAGCTTAGATCAGGGATCAAATGAAAAACTGTTTTTT. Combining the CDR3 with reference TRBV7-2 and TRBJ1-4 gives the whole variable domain GAGVSQSPSNKVTEKGKDVELRCDPISGHTALYWYRQSLGQGLEFLIYFQGNSAPDKSGLPSDRFSAERTGGSVSTLTIQRTQQEDSAVYLCASSLDQGSNEKLFFGSGTQLSVL.

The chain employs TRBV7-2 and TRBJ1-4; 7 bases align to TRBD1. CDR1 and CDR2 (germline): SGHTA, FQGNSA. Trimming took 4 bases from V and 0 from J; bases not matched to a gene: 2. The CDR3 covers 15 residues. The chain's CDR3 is CASSSQGATNEKLFF. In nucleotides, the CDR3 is TGTGCCAGCAGCTCCCAGGGGGCAACTAATGAAAAACTGTTTTTT.

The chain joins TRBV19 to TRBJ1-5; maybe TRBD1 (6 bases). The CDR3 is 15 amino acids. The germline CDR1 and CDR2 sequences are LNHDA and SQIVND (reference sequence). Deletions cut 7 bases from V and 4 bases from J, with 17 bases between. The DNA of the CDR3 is TGTGCCAGTATGGGGGGGCGCGTGAGGAATCAGCCCCAGCATTTT. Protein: CASMGGRVRNQPQHF.

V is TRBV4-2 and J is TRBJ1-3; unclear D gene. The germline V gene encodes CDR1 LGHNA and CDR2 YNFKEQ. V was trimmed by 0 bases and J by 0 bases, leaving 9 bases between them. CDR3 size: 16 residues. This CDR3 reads CASSQDPVSSGNTIYF. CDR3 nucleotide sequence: TGTGCCAGCAGCCAAGATCCGGTTAGCTCTGGAAACACCATATATTTT.

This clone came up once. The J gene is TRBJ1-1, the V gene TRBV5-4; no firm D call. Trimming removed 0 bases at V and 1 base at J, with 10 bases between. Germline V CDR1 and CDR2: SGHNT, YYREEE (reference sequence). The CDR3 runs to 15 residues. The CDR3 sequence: CASSLAVGKNTEAFF. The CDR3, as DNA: TGTGCCAGCAGCTTGGCTGTGGGAAAGAACACTGAAGCTTTCTTT.

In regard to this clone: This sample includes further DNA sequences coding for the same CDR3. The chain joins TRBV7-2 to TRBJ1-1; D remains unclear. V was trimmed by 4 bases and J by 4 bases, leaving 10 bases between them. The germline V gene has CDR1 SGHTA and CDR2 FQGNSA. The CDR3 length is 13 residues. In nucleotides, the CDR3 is TGTGCCAGCAGCTCCGGACGTAGCACTGAAGCTTTCTTT. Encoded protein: CASSSGRSTEAFF.